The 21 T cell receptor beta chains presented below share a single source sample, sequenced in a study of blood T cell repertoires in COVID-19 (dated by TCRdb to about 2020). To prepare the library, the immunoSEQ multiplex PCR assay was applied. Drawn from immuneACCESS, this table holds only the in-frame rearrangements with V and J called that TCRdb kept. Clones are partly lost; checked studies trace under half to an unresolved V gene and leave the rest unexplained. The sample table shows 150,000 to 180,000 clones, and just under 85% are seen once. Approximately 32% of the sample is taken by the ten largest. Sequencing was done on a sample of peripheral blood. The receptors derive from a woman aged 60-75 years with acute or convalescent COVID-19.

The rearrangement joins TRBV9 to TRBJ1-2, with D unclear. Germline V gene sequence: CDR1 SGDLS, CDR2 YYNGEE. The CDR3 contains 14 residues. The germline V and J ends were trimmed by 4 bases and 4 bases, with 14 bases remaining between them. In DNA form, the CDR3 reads TGTGCCAGCAGCACCACGACGGGAGGCTATGGCTACACCTTC. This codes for CASSTTTGGYGYTF.

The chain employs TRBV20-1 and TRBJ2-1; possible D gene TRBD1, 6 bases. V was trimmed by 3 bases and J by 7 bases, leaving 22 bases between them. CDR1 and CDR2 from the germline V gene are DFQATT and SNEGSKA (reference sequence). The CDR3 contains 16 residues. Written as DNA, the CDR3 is TGCAGTGCTAGTCAGCCCGGTCTCCTCAGGGGAAATGAGCAGTTCTTC. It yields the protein CSASQPGLLRGNEQFF.

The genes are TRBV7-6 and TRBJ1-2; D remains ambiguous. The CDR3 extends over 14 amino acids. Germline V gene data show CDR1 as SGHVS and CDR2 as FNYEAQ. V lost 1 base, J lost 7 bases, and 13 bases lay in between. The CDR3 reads CASSLDPGSGGYTF. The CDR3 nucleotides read TGTGCCAGCAGCTTAGACCCGGGTTCGGGTGGCTACACCTTC.

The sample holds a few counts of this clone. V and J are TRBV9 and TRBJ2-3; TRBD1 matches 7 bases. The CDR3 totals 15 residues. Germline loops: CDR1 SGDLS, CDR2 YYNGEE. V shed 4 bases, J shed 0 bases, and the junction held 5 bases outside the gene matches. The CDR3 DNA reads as TGTGCCAGCAGCCTCACAGGGGTTAGCACAGATACGCAGTATTTT. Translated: CASSLTGVSTDTQYF.

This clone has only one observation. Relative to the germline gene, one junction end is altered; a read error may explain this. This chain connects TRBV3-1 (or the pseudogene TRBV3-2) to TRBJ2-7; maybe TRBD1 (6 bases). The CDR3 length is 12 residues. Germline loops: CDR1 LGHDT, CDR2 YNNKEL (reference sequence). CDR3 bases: TGTGCCAGCAGCCAAGTTGTGGGGGCTCTCGACTTC. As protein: CASSQVVGALDF.

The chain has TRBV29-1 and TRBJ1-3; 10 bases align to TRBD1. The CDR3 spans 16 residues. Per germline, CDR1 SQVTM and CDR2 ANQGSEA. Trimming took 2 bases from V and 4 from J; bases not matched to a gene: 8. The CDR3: CSVEHPTGGIGNTIYF. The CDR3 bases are TGCAGCGTTGAACACCCGACAGGGGGCATAGGAAACACCATATATTTT.

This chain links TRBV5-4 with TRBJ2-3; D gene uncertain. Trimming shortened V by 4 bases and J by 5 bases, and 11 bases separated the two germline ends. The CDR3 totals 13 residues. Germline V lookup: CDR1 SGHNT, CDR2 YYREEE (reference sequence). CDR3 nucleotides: TGTGCCAGCAGCCCCTCGCTCGGAGATACGCAGTATTTT. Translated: CASSPSLGDTQYF.

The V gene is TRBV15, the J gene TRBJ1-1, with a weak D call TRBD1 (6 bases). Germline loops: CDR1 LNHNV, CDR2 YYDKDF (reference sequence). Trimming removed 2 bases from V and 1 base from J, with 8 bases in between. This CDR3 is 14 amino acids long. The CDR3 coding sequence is TGTGCCACCAGCAGATGGGGGCGGAACACTGAAGCTTTCTTT. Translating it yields CATSRWGRNTEAFF.

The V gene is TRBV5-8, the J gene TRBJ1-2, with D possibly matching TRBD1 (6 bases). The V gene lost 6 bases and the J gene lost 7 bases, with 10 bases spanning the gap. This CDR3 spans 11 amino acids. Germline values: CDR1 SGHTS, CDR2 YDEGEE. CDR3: CASNRVGGYTF. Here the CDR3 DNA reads TGTGCCAGCAACAGGGTCGGTGGCTACACCTTC.

As DNA, the CDR3 is TGCGCCAGCAGCTTGGAACAGGGTACCGCTGAAGCTTTCTTT. Its translation: CASSLEQGTAEAFF. The chain couples TRBV5-1 to TRBJ1-1, with a tentative D call TRBD1 (6 bases). This CDR3 contains 14 residues. Per germline, CDR1 SGHRS and CDR2 YFSETQ. V lost 0 bases and J 6 bases, leaving 12 bases between the germline ends.

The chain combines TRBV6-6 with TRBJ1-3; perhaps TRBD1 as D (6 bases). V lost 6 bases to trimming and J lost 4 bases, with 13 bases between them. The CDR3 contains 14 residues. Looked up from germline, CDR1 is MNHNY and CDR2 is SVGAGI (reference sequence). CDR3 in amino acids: CASSPPGGGNTIYF. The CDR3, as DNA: TGTGCCAGCAGCCCTCCGGGGGGCGGAAACACCATATATTTT.

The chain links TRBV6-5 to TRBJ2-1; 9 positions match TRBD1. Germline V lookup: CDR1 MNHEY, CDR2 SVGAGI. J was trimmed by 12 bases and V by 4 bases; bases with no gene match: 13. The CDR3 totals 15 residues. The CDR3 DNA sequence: TGTGCCAGCAGTTCACCGGGACAGGGATTAAATCGGCAGTTCTTC. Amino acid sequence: CASSSPGQGLNRQFF.

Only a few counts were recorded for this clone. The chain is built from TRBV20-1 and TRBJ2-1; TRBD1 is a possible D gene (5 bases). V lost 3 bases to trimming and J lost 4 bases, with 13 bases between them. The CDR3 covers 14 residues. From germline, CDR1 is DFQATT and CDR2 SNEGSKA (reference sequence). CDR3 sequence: CSASLRALYNEQFF. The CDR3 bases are TGCAGTGCTAGTCTCAGGGCCCTATACAATGAGCAGTTCTTC.

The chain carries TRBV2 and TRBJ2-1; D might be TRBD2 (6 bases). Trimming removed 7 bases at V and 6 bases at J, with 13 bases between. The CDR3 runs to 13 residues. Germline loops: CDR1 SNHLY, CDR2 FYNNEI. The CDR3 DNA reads TGTGCCAGCAAGGTAGGGGAGGTCAATGAGCAGTTCTTC. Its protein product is CASKVGEVNEQFF.

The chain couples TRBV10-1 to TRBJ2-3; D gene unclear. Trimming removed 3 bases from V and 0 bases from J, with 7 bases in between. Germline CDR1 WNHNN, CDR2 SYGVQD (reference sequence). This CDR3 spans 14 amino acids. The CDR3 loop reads CASSDLTSTDTQYF. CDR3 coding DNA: TGCGCCAGCAGTGACTTGACTAGCACAGATACGCAGTATTTT.

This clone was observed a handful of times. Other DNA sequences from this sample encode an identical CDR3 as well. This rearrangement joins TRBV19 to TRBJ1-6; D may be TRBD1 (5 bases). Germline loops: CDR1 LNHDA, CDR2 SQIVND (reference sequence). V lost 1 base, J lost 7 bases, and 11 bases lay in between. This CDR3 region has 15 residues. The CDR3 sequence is CASSIAQGRNSPLHF. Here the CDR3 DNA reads TGTGCCAGTAGTATAGCGCAGGGTCGCAATTCACCCCTCCACTTT.

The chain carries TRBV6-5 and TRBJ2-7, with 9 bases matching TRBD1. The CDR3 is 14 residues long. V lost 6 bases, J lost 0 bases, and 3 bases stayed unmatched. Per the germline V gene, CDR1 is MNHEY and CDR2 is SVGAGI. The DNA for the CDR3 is TGTGCCAGCAGGAGGGGACAGGGCTCCTACGAGCAGTACTTC. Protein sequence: CASRRGQGSYEQYF.

In nucleotides, the CDR3 is TGTGCCAGCAGCTTATTACAGGGTCGAAATCAGCCCCAGCATTTT. This codes for CASSLLQGRNQPQHF. The chain joins TRBV7-2 to TRBJ1-5; D might be TRBD1 (6 bases). Trimming cost V 2 bases and J 4 bases, with 12 bases left between them. The CDR3 is 15 amino acids. Germline V gene sequence: CDR1 SGHTA, CDR2 FQGNSA.

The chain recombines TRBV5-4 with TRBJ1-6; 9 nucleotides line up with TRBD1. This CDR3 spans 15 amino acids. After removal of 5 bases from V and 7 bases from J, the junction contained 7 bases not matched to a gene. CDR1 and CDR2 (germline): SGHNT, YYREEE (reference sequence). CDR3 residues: CASRPSGTGNSPLHF. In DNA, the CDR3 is TGTGCCAGCAGGCCCTCCGGGACAGGGAATTCACCCCTCCACTTT.

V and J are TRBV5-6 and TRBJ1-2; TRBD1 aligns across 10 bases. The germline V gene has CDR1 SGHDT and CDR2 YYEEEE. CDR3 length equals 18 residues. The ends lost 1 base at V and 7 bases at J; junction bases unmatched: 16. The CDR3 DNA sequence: TGTGCCAGCAGCTTGTACGGACAGGGGGTTTATGACATTTCTGGCTACACCTTC. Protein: CASSLYGQGVYDISGYTF.

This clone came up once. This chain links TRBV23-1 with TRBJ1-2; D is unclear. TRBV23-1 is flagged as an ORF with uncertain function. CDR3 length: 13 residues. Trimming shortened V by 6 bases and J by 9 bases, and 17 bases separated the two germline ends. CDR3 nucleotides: TGCGCCAGCAGCCGACCTCGGGAAGGGAGCTACACCTTC. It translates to CASSRPREGSYTF.